This T cell receptor (beta chain) appears in the sequencing data of a study of monozygotic twins with inflammatory bowel disease. Concerning this clonotype: Antigen: not known.

The CDR3 sequence is 15 residues long. The V gene's germline CDR1 is DFQATT and CDR2 SNEGSKA (reference sequence). Isolation of total RNA was performed on whole blood, with no prior T cell sorting. The study's findings and limits: None of the different T cell subtypes could be distinguished from one another. The data gave no support to a single strong IBD-associated signal or clonotype.

Researchers put TCRalpha and TCRbeta cDNA through two nested PCRs lasting 16 and 9 cycles. Following a re-call of the 5' RACE reads, TCRdb has one entry per CDR3 protein and lacks DNA. This repertoire comprises around 150,000 distinct CDR3 sequences; its ten largest clones make up more than 2.5%. The receptor was derived from a human donor with ulcerative colitis or Crohn's disease, or a healthy co-twin of an affected twin (not recorded which). Sequencing input: blood. The chain is built from TRBV20-1 and TRBJ2-3; TCRdb outputs TRBD2, but without DNA this stays unchecked. The CDR3 sequence is CSASILAGGADTQYF.